A selection of T cell receptor beta chains follows, all from one sample in a study of shared clonotypes between healthy human individuals. Libraries were prepared by immunoSEQ multiplex PCR; TCRdb keeps only in-frame clonotypes and omits some of them. The table lists millions of clones, around 94% of them singletons. Sequencing was performed on naive CD4+ T cells sorted from blood. Source of these receptors: a man between 18 and 35 years old in good health. Each CDR3 is given without its conserved first and last residue.

j_gene: TRBJ1-5; v_gene: TRBV23-1; len: 16; CDR3aa: ASGIQPGGPSKIQPQH
j_gene: TRBJ2-5; v_gene: TRBV18; len: 12; CDR3aa: ASSPPLAAETQY
j_gene: TRBJ2-3; v_gene: TRBV5-1; len: 13; CDR3aa: ASSLGGAPGDTQY
j_gene: TRBJ2-2; v_gene: TRBV5-1; len: 12; CDR3aa: ASSFDFPTGELF
j_gene: TRBJ2-7; v_gene: TRBV25-1; len: 10; CDR3aa: ASRGGRYEQY
j_gene: TRBJ1-5; v_gene: TRBV28; len: 12; CDR3aa: ASSFYSPNQPQH
j_gene: TRBJ2-7; v_gene: TRBV30; len: 10; CDR3aa: SAMAYGSEQY
j_gene: TRBJ2-2; v_gene: TRBV19; len: 15; CDR3aa: ASSIVAQGIGAGELF
j_gene: TRBJ2-5; v_gene: TRBV9; len: 14; CDR3aa: ASSDGTSGSLETQY
j_gene: TRBJ2-7; v_gene: TRBV25-1; len: 14; CDR3aa: ASRGRQGWEVHEQY